These T cell receptor beta chains were read from a single sample in a study of identical twins. In TCRdb, the 5' RACE reads were re-called with MiXCR into one record per CDR3 protein. Counted here are 200,000 or so distinct CDR3 sequences, roughly 7.5% occurring once; the ten biggest clones make up around 1.8%. In addition, the sample was reused for a study of yellow fever vaccine responses in identical twins.

Sequenced sample: memory (CD45RO+) T cells sorted from blood. The source is a woman younger than 30 in good health. Each CDR3 is given with its conserved first and last residue. Each record gives: V gene, D gene, clone size, J gene, CDR3 DNA, CDR3 protein. The D gene is left open where the match is weak. Size is stated for part of the rows, as once, few or many counts, or as a class when the clone is expanded.

TRBV5-5	TRBD1	.	TRBJ1-1	TGTGCCAGCAGCTGGGGGCAGGGGGGCACTGAAGCTTTCTTT	CASSWGQGGTEAFF
TRBV20-1	.	.	TRBJ2-5	TGCAGTGCTAGAGTAGGCCAAGAGACCCAGTACTTC	CSARVGQETQYF
TRBV7-9	.	many	TRBJ2-3	TGTGCCAGCAGCTTATTTCCCCCCCACCTTAGCACAGATACGCAGTATTTT	CASSLFPPHLSTDTQYF
TRBV3-1	.	many	TRBJ2-7	TGTGCCAGCAGCCAAGCCCCAGGGAGCTCCTACGAGCAGTACTTC	CASSQAPGSSYEQYF
TRBV24-1	TRBD1	many	TRBJ2-7	TGTGCCACCAGTGTCTTGAGGGCCGCAGGGGGCGAGCAGTACTTC	CATSVLRAAGGEQYF
TRBV6-2/TRBV6-3	TRBD1	few	TRBJ2-7	TGTGCCAGCTGTAGCCCCCCCGGGACAGGGGTGTACGAGCAGTACTTC	CASCSPPGTGVYEQYF
TRBV6-2/TRBV6-3	TRBD1	many	TRBJ1-5	TGTGCCAGCAGTGGCCAGGGGGCCAGCAATCAGCCCCAGCATTTT	CASSGQGASNQPQHF
TRBV7-2	.	many	TRBJ2-7	TGTGCCAGCAGCTTAGTCAGTGGATCCATCTACGAGCAGTACTTC	CASSLVSGSIYEQYF
TRBV11-3	TRBD2	few	TRBJ2-1	TGTGCCAGCAGCTTCGGGACTAGCGGGAGGGATGAGCAGTTCTTC	CASSFGTSGRDEQFF
TRBV29-1	.	many	TRBJ1-1	TGCAGCGTTGAGCGAAGCGAGAACACTGAAGCTTTCTTT	CSVERSENTEAFF
TRBV20-1	.	many	TRBJ2-7	TGCAGTACCGGCGGACAGCCGTACGAGCAGTACTTC	CSTGGQPYEQYF
TRBV25-1	.	few	TRBJ1-1	TGTGCCAGCAGTGGGACAGCGAACACTGAAGCTTTCTTT	CASSGTANTEAFF
TRBV7-2	TRBD2	few	TRBJ2-1	TGTGCCAGCAGCTTGGCGGGAGGAAAGGGCTTTTTGTACAATGAGCAGTTCTTC	CASSLAGGKGFLYNEQFF
TRBV4-3	.	.	TRBJ1-5	TGCGCCAGCAGCCAGATGGGAGGGACAAATCAGCCCCAGCATTTT	CASSQMGGTNQPQHF
TRBV7-2	.	many	TRBJ2-5	TGTGCCAGCAGACGGACTATCCAAGAGACCCAGTACTTC	CASRRTIQETQYF
TRBV6-2/TRBV6-3	.	many	TRBJ1-1	TGTGCCAGCACCCCGGGCGGCCGACGGTGGGCTGCTGAAGCTTTCTTT	CASTPGGRRWAAEAFF
TRBV7-9	TRBD1	many	TRBJ2-5	TGTGCCAGCACCTCTGGACAGGGGGTATTAGAGACCCAGTACTTC	CASTSGQGVLETQYF
TRBV6-4	TRBD1	.	TRBJ2-1	TGTGCCAGCAGTGAAGCGGGACAGGGAAACAATGAGCAGTTCTTC	CASSEAGQGNNEQFF
TRBV4-2	TRBD2	many	TRBJ2-3	TGTGCCAGCAGCCAGAACCCTAGCGGGGGAGACCGCACAGATACGCAGTATTTT	CASSQNPSGGDRTDTQYF
TRBV3-1	.	many	TRBJ2-4	TGTGCCAGCAGCAAAGGACAGACTCAAAACATTCAGTACTTC	CASSKGQTQNIQYF
TRBV20-1	TRBD2	many	TRBJ2-7	TGCAGTGCTACTAGCGGGGGTACCTACGAGCAGTACTTC	CSATSGGTYEQYF
TRBV20-1	TRBD2	.	TRBJ2-7	TGCAGTGCTAGACCCCTCGGGACTAGCGGGAGGCAAGACTCCTACGAGCAGTACTTC	CSARPLGTSGRQDSYEQYF
TRBV2	TRBD1	.	TRBJ1-5	TGTGCCAGCAGTCCTTCACTTGACAGGGGCAATCAGCCCCAGCATTTT	CASSPSLDRGNQPQHF
TRBV28	TRBD1	many	TRBJ1-6	TGTGCCAGCAGTCCGAGGGACAGGGGAAGCTCACCCCTCCACTTT	CASSPRDRGSSPLHF
TRBV5-1	.	many	TRBJ1-2	TGCGCCAGCAGCTTTAAAGGGGAGCTCTATGGCTACACCTTC	CASSFKGELYGYTF
TRBV6-2/TRBV6-3	TRBD2	many	TRBJ2-1	TGTGCCAGCAGCAACGGGGGGACTAGCGGGAGGGCCTCGGATGAGCAGTTCTTC	CASSNGGTSGRASDEQFF
TRBV30	.	many	TRBJ2-6	TGTGCCTGGAGTGTCCCCGGGGCTAACTCTGGGGCCAACGTCCTGACTTTC	CAWSVPGANSGANVLTF
TRBV20-1	.	few	TRBJ2-1	TGCAGTGCTAGGGTAGCGGCCTTGGAGCAGTTCTTC	CSARVAALEQFF
TRBV7-2	.	few	TRBJ1-2	TGTGCCAGCAGCTTAGGCCCCATGACAGACCTCTATGGCTACACCTTC	CASSLGPMTDLYGYTF
TRBV11-2	TRBD2	many	TRBJ2-7	TGTGCCAGCAGCCCTTGGACTAGCGGGTACGAGCAGTACTTC	CASSPWTSGYEQYF
TRBV5-6	TRBD2	few	TRBJ2-5	TGTGCCAGCAGCTCCGCACTAGCGGGGTCCCAAGAGACCCAGTACTTC	CASSSALAGSQETQYF
TRBV12-3/TRBV12-4	.	many	TRBJ2-3	TGTGCCAGCAGTGGACAGACTAGCACAGATACGCAGTATTTT	CASSGQTSTDTQYF
TRBV20-1	TRBD1	few	TRBJ2-7	TGCAGTGCTAGAGAGGTGGACAGGGCTCTTCTCTCGGGTGAGCAGTACTTC	CSAREVDRALLSGEQYF
TRBV12-3/TRBV12-4	TRBD1	few	TRBJ1-5	TGTGCCAGCAGTGCGAGCAGGGACAGGGGGAATCAGCCCCAGCATTTT	CASSASRDRGNQPQHF
TRBV5-5	.	.	TRBJ2-2	TGTGCCAGCAGCTTGCGGGAGTGGACCGGGGAGCTGTTTTTT	CASSLREWTGELFF
TRBV10-3	.	many	TRBJ2-1	TGTGCCATCACGTCGGGACTGGGGGACAATGAGCAGTTCTTC	CAITSGLGDNEQFF
TRBV3-1	.	few	TRBJ1-6	TGTGCCAGCAGGAAGGTCGATAATTCACCCCTCCACTTT	CASRKVDNSPLHF
TRBV12-3/TRBV12-4	.	many	TRBJ1-6	TGTGCCAGCAGTTCCCAACAGGCTTCACCCCTCCACTTT	CASSSQQASPLHF
TRBV20-1	.	.	TRBJ2-3	TGTTCGCCAGGGTGGAAAAGCACAGATACGCAGTATTTT	CSPGWKSTDTQYF
TRBV7-3	.	few	TRBJ1-4	TGTGCCAGCAGCTTATCAGGACAGCCTAATGAAAAACTGTTTTTT	CASSLSGQPNEKLFF
TRBV5-1	.	.	TRBJ1-3	TGCGCCAGCAGCTTGGATACAGGAGGGACACTTGGAAACACCATATATTTT	CASSLDTGGTLGNTIYF
TRBV19	.	.	TRBJ1-1	TGTGCCAGTAGTACTAACCCGGCGGGGAGGACTGAAGCTTTCTTT	CASSTNPAGRTEAFF
TRBV6-5	.	few	TRBJ1-5	TGTGCCAGCAGCACAGGGAATCAGCCCCAGCATTTT	CASSTGNQPQHF
TRBV7-2	.	.	TRBJ2-1	TGTGCCAGCAGCTTAGTAGCCGTGTCCTACAATGAGCAGTTCTTC	CASSLVAVSYNEQFF
TRBV7-6	TRBD1	few	TRBJ2-3	TGTGCCAGCAGCTTCCTACAGGGGGGAGCAGATACGCAGTATTTT	CASSFLQGGADTQYF
TRBV20-1	TRBD2	.	TRBJ2-3	TGCAGTGCTCCCCCGAGGGCGGGAGGGGCAGATACGCAGTATTTT	CSAPPRAGGADTQYF
TRBV7-2	.	few	TRBJ2-5	TGTGCCAGCAGTCCTACCGGGACGGACGGGGCCCAGTACTTC	CASSPTGTDGAQYF
TRBV2	.	few	TRBJ2-7	TGTGCCAGCAGTGAAATCCTCGGCGAGCAGTACTTC	CASSEILGEQYF
TRBV3-1	.	few	TRBJ2-3	TGTGCCAGCAGCCATGAGACTCAGGGAGATACGCAGTATTTT	CASSHETQGDTQYF
TRBV7-2	.	many	TRBJ2-1	TGTGCCAGCAGCTCGTGGGGGGTAGGGGATGAGCAGTTCTTC	CASSSWGVGDEQFF
TRBV7-2	.	few	TRBJ2-7	TGTGCCAGCAGCTTAGCTCCGGGACAAGACTACGAGCAGTACTTC	CASSLAPGQDYEQYF
TRBV3-1	.	many	TRBJ1-1	TGTGCCAGCAGCCGCGGGATCGGGACTGAAGCTTTCTTT	CASSRGIGTEAFF
TRBV7-8	.	.	TRBJ2-7	TGTGCCAGCAGCTTCAAAACCGAGCAGTACTTC	CASSFKTEQYF